This T cell receptor beta chain was sequenced during a study of cytomegalovirus exposure and HLA in healthy donors. In regard to this clone: Other DNA sequences in the sample encode the same CDR3.

V was pared by 3 bases and J by 1 base, with 0 bases of the junction left unmatched. The CDR3 totals 14 residues. Germline V lookup: CDR1 MGHRA, CDR2 YSYEKL. The PCR employed 60 Vbeta primers together with 13 Jbeta primers. The method was immunoSEQ multiplex PCR; TCRdb's version includes in-frame clones alone and lacks a portion of them. The table has some 150,000 clones, 75% to 90% seen once; the top ten hold less than 3.5%. The TCR was taken from a woman aged 25 to 39 in good health and CMV-seronegative. Sequencing input: PBMCs. This chain connects TRBV4-1 to TRBJ1-1, with 9 bases aligning to TRBD1. The CDR3 protein is CASSQDRGNTEAFF. The DNA for the CDR3 is TGCGCCAGCAGCCAGGACAGGGGGAACACTGAAGCTTTCTTT.